This note documents a single T cell receptor beta chain sequence. Survey-level TCR beta sequencing used the immunoSEQ assay. Clones were read by immunoSEQ multiplex PCR, and TCRdb kept only the in-frame ones, dropping some. The sample shows some 70,000 clones, roughly 93% of them seen only once. Trimming stripped 5 bases from V and 5 bases from J, with 15 bases between. Germline V CDR1 and CDR2: LGHDT, YNNKEL (reference sequence). The CDR3 loop spans 14 amino acids. The sample taken for sequencing was PBMCs. The V call is TRBV3-1 (or the pseudogene TRBV3-2), the J call TRBJ2-5, with D perhaps TRBD2 (6 bases). The TCR sequence derives from a man between 40 and 49 years old with rheumatoid arthritis. The CDR3 loop is CASSGRGSRETQYF. DNA for the CDR3: TGTGCCAGCAGCGGTCGGGGGTCACGTGAGACCCAGTACTTC.